Below, 9 T cell receptor beta chains from the same sample are listed, as sequenced in a study of cytomegalovirus exposure and HLA in healthy donors. Researchers ran the PCR with 60 Vbeta and 13 Jbeta primers. Profiling relied on immunoSEQ multiplex PCR, and the TCRdb table lists in-frame clones only, not all of them. Among about 170,000 clones, 70% to 80% were seen once, and the ten largest hold approximately 2.2%. Sequencing used PBMCs. These receptors came from a woman between 25 and 40 years old in good health and CMV-seropositive.

The chain links TRBV18 to TRBJ2-5; 10 nucleotides match TRBD2. Trimming cost V 3 bases and J 5 bases; bases outside gene matches: 6. Germline values: CDR1 KGHSH, CDR2 LQKENI. The CDR3 is made up of 15 amino acids. The CDR3 sequence: CASSPMSGRVETQYF. CDR3 in DNA: TGTGCCAGCTCACCGATGAGCGGGAGGGTTGAGACCCAGTACTTC.

V and J are TRBV5-1 and TRBJ1-2; 9 bases fit TRBD1. The V gene end was trimmed by 5 bases and the J gene end by 3 bases; junction bases not matched to a gene: 5. The germline V gene has CDR1 SGHRS and CDR2 YFSETQ. This CDR3 is built from 14 residues. The CDR3 sequence: CASSSRDRDYGYTF. The CDR3, as DNA: TGCGCCAGCAGTTCCCGGGACAGGGACTATGGCTACACCTTC.

J is TRBJ1-1 and V is TRBV7-8; TRBD1 is a possible D gene (6 bases). The CDR3 length is 13 residues. The germline gives CDR1 SGHVS, CDR2 FQNEAQ. V was pared by 2 bases and J by 3 bases, with 7 bases between. CDR3 region: CASSLKGDTEAFF. The CDR3 coding sequence is TGTGCCAGCAGCTTAAAGGGGGACACTGAAGCTTTCTTT.

This rearrangement joins TRBV19 to TRBJ1-1; 9 bases map to TRBD1. Germline V CDR1 and CDR2: LNHDA, SQIVND (reference sequence). This CDR3 comprises 15 residues. The V gene end was trimmed by 6 bases and the J gene end by 9 bases; junction bases not matched to a gene: 14. Here the CDR3 reads CASRELGQGREKAFF. The CDR3 DNA sequence: TGTGCCAGTAGAGAACTGGGACAGGGAAGAGAAAAAGCTTTCTTT. The full variable domain, with the rest looked up from reference TRBV19 and TRBJ1-1, is DGGITQSPKYLFRKEGQNVTLSCEQNLNHDAMYWYRQDPGQGLRLIYYSQIVNDFQKGDIAEGYSVSREKKESFPLTVTSAQKNPTAFYLCASRELGQGREKAFFGQGTRLTVV.

The J gene is TRBJ2-1, the V gene TRBV15, with 7 bases identical to TRBD2. This CDR3 has 16 residues. The J segment lost 0 bases and the V segment lost 5 bases, leaving 7 bases of the junction unmatched. Germline loops: CDR1 LNHNV, CDR2 YYDKDF (reference sequence). The CDR3 region has the DNA TGTGCCACCAGCGACCTAGCGGTGAGCTCCTACAATGAGCAGTTCTTC. It yields the protein CATSDLAVSSYNEQFF.

The chain links TRBV10-1 to TRBJ2-2, with D unresolved. The CDR3 is 13 amino acids. V lost 2 bases and J 9 bases, leaving 10 bases between the germline ends. From germline, CDR1 is WNHNN and CDR2 SYGVQD (reference sequence). CDR3 sequence: CASSEPMGRELFF. DNA for the CDR3: TGCGCCAGCAGTGAGCCGATGGGCCGGGAGCTGTTTTTT.

This clone appeared once. This chain joins TRBV6-5 and TRBJ2-1, with TRBD2 matching 11 bases. Germline CDR1 MNHEY, CDR2 SVGAGI. V shed 6 bases, J shed 4 bases, and the junction held 5 bases outside the gene matches. This CDR3 has 15 amino acids. Written as DNA, the CDR3 is TGTGCCAGCAGCGTAGCGGGAGGGCCTTACAATGAGCAGTTCTTC. This sequence encodes CASSVAGGPYNEQFF.

The gene calls are TRBV5-5 and TRBJ2-7; TRBD1 aligns across 11 bases. CDR1 and CDR2 (germline): SGHKS, YYEKEE (reference sequence). Trimming at V came to 4 bases and at J to 4 bases, leaving 7 bases not matched to a gene. The CDR3 is 15 amino acids. CDR3 sequence (DNA): TGTGCCAGCAGCCCCGGGACAGGGGGAGGGTACGAGCAGTACTTC. Residues: CASSPGTGGGYEQYF. Using reference TRBV5-5 and TRBJ2-7 for the parts outside the CDR3, the full variable domain is DAGVTQSPTHLIKTRGQQVTLRCSPISGHKSVSWYQQVLGQGPQFIFQYYEKEERGRGNFPDRFSARQFPNYSSELNVNALLLGDSALYLCASSPGTGGGYEQYFGPGTRLTVT.

The chain links TRBV5-1 to TRBJ2-7; a weak D match, TRBD1 (6 bases). CDR3 length: 14 amino acids. From germline, CDR1 is SGHRS and CDR2 YFSETQ. Trimming shortened V by 2 bases and J by 3 bases, and 12 bases separated the two germline ends. CDR3 amino acids: CASSLAGENYEQYF. In nucleotides, the CDR3 is TGCGCCAGCAGCTTAGCAGGGGAAAACTACGAGCAGTACTTC. The full variable domain, completed using reference TRBV5-1 and TRBJ2-7, is KAGVTQTPRYLIKTRGQQVTLSCSPISGHRSVSWYQQTPGQGLQFLFEYFSETQRNKGNFPGRFSGRQFSNSRSEMNVSTLELGDSALYLCASSLAGENYEQYFGPGTRLTVT.